This record concerns one T cell receptor beta chain sequence. These data come from a study of blood T cell repertoires in COVID-19. About the research overall: The study drew acute and convalescent COVID-19 samples from the United States, Italy and Spain. From T cells, B-cell-depleted T cells, or PBMCs came the material, which was cDNA or gDNA.

Sequencing was performed with immunoSEQ multiplex PCR; in TCRdb, only in-frame clones are kept and a portion is missing. The sample consists of about 220,000 clones, less than 90% of them appearing once. V lost 1 base to trimming and J lost 4 bases; unmatched junction nucleotides: 11. This CDR3 contains 18 residues. The V gene's germline CDR1 is SQVTM and CDR2 ANQGSEA. Which cohort a participant joined came from the clinical history participants gave. Donors in Cohort 3 counted as recovered after two negative PCRs, clearance, or symptom resolution. The material sequenced was PBMCs or T cells enriched from blood (not recorded which). The rearrangement links TRBV29-1 to TRBJ2-3, with 13 bases identical to TRBD2. The TCR originated in a young woman who had recovered from COVID-19. The CDR3: CSVEGGLAGSLHSDTQYF. CDR3 nucleotides: TGCAGCGTTGAAGGGGGACTAGCGGGGAGCCTGCACTCAGATACGCAGTATTTT.